Listed below are T cell receptor beta chains from one sample, sequenced in a study of regulatory T cells in long-lasting Graves disease. MiXCR was run by TCRdb on the multiplex PCR reads, yielding one entry per CDR3 protein. Altogether 560,000 or so distinct CDR3 sequences are present, about 16% being singletons, with the ten largest covering 12%. These data were also filed under a second study, of T cells in Graves' hyperthyroidism and ophthalmopathy.

The sequences come from peripheral blood mononuclear cells (PBMCs), collected at new diagnosis, from a patient treated with antithyroid drugs. The receptors come from a man aged 18 to 30 with Graves disease. Each CDR3 is given with its conserved first and last residue. Fields, in order: clone size, D gene, J gene, V gene, CDR3 DNA, CDR3 protein. A D gene is named only where the DNA matches it firmly. Expanded clones get a size class; other rows say once, few or many, or leave the size out.

clone_size: few; d_call: TRBD2; j_call: TRBJ2-1; v_call: TRBV10-3; cdr3_nt: TGTGCCATCAGTGAGGGGCTAGCGGGAGTGGATGAGCAGTTCTTC; cdr3_aa: CAISEGLAGVDEQFF
clone_size: many; d_call: .; j_call: TRBJ2-7; v_call: TRBV11-2; cdr3_nt: TGTGCCAGCAGCTTAGATCGCCCCTACGAGCAGTACTTC; cdr3_aa: CASSLDRPYEQYF
clone_size: .; d_call: TRBD2; j_call: TRBJ2-3; v_call: TRBV7-9; cdr3_nt: TGTGCCAGCAGCAGGACTAGCGGTCACACAGATACGCAGTATTTT; cdr3_aa: CASSRTSGHTDTQYF
clone_size: .; d_call: TRBD2; j_call: TRBJ2-5; v_call: TRBV4-1; cdr3_nt: TGCGCCAGCAGCCAACTAGCGGTAGAGACCCAGTACTTC; cdr3_aa: CASSQLAVETQYF
clone_size: few; d_call: .; j_call: TRBJ1-5; v_call: TRBV4-2; cdr3_nt: TGTGCCAGCAGCCAAGATATAGGGCAGGGGAGCGCTCAGCCCCAGCATTTT; cdr3_aa: CASSQDIGQGSAQPQHF
clone_size: .; d_call: TRBD1; j_call: TRBJ1-4; v_call: TRBV20-1; cdr3_nt: TGCAGTGCTAGAGAAGGTACAGGGGGCAAAAAACTGTTTTTT; cdr3_aa: CSAREGTGGKKLFF
clone_size: few; d_call: .; j_call: TRBJ2-3; v_call: TRBV7-2; cdr3_nt: TGTGCCAGCAGCTTAGTCGGGGGTGGGATTTACTTGGTCCCAGATACGCAGTATTTT; cdr3_aa: CASSLVGGGIYLVPDTQYF
clone_size: .; d_call: TRBD1; j_call: TRBJ2-5; v_call: TRBV5-8; cdr3_nt: TGTGCCAGCAGCTTACGGGACAGGGGGCAAGAGACCCAGTACTTC; cdr3_aa: CASSLRDRGQETQYF
clone_size: many; d_call: TRBD2; j_call: TRBJ2-5; v_call: TRBV6-1; cdr3_nt: TGTGCCAGCAGTCGTCCTAGCGGGAGTGTGGGGGAGACCCAGTACTTC; cdr3_aa: CASSRPSGSVGETQYF
clone_size: few; d_call: .; j_call: TRBJ2-2; v_call: TRBV10-3; cdr3_nt: TGTGCCATCAGGATACCCGGGAGATTAAACACCGGGGAGCTGTTTTTT; cdr3_aa: CAIRIPGRLNTGELFF
clone_size: many; d_call: .; j_call: TRBJ2-7; v_call: TRBV14; cdr3_nt: TGTGCCAGCAGCCCCGATGGGGAGTGGGACTCCTACGAGCAGTACTTC; cdr3_aa: CASSPDGEWDSYEQYF
clone_size: .; d_call: TRBD2; j_call: TRBJ2-1; v_call: TRBV29-1; cdr3_nt: TGCAGCGTTGAAGATGCGGGACTAGCGGGAGTGAATGAGCAGTCCTTC; cdr3_aa: CSVEDAGLAGVNEQSF
clone_size: few; d_call: .; j_call: TRBJ1-4; v_call: TRBV30; cdr3_nt: TGTGCCTGGAGTGTAGGGCAGGGAAGCGAAAAACTGTTTTTT; cdr3_aa: CAWSVGQGSEKLFF
clone_size: .; d_call: .; j_call: TRBJ2-5; v_call: TRBV5-1; cdr3_nt: TGCGCCAGCTCGAGTAGCGGCCTCGGAGACGGAGAGACCCAGTACTTC; cdr3_aa: CASSSSGLGDGETQYF
clone_size: many; d_call: .; j_call: TRBJ1-1; v_call: TRBV12-3/TRBV12-4; cdr3_nt: TGTGCCAGCACCTATCACCCGAACACTGAAGCTTTCTTT; cdr3_aa: CASTYHPNTEAFF
clone_size: few; d_call: .; j_call: TRBJ1-6; v_call: TRBV5-1; cdr3_nt: TGCGCCAGCAGCTTGGATGGCATGACAAATTCACCCCTCCACTTT; cdr3_aa: CASSLDGMTNSPLHF
clone_size: many; d_call: .; j_call: TRBJ2-3; v_call: TRBV27; cdr3_nt: TGTGCCAGCAGTTTCGTGCGAGACACAGATACGCAGTATTTT; cdr3_aa: CASSFVRDTDTQYF
clone_size: .; d_call: .; j_call: TRBJ1-5; v_call: TRBV7-2; cdr3_nt: TGTGCCAGCAGCTTAGTTTTTCCGGCAACGCGGGGGCCCCAGCATTTT; cdr3_aa: CASSLVFPATRGPQHF
clone_size: many; d_call: .; j_call: TRBJ2-1; v_call: TRBV5-1; cdr3_nt: TGCGCCAGCAGCTTGGATCGCCATGAGCAGTTCTTC; cdr3_aa: CASSLDRHEQFF
clone_size: few; d_call: TRBD2; j_call: TRBJ2-5; v_call: TRBV14; cdr3_nt: TGTGCCAGCAGCTTTACTAGCGGGGGACCCTTCCAGACCCAGTACTTC; cdr3_aa: CASSFTSGGPFQTQYF
clone_size: .; d_call: TRBD1; j_call: TRBJ1-2; v_call: TRBV6-1; cdr3_nt: TGTGCCAGCAGTGACCGGGACAGGGGGCGTGCCTACTATGGCTACACCTTC; cdr3_aa: CASSDRDRGRAYYGYTF
clone_size: few; d_call: TRBD1; j_call: TRBJ1-2; v_call: TRBV29-1; cdr3_nt: TGCAGCGCACCAGGACAGGGCTATGGCTACACCTTC; cdr3_aa: CSAPGQGYGYTF
clone_size: .; d_call: .; j_call: TRBJ2-4; v_call: TRBV30; cdr3_nt: TGTGCCTGGAGACACTCAGGGGAAGGCAAAAACATTCAGTACTTC; cdr3_aa: CAWRHSGEGKNIQYF
clone_size: few; d_call: TRBD1; j_call: TRBJ2-7; v_call: TRBV29-1; cdr3_nt: TGCAGCGTGTACGAGCGGGGAATTACCCGACAGGGGGTTGACGAGCAGTACTTC; cdr3_aa: CSVYERGITRQGVDEQYF
clone_size: few; d_call: .; j_call: TRBJ1-2; v_call: TRBV9; cdr3_nt: TGTGCCAGCAGCGTAGGAGGGGGAGCCTCTAACTATGGCTACACCTTC; cdr3_aa: CASSVGGGASNYGYTF
clone_size: .; d_call: TRBD2; j_call: TRBJ2-7; v_call: TRBV4-2; cdr3_nt: TGTGCCAGCAGCTATGCTAGCGGGAGCCAATACGAGCAGTACTTC; cdr3_aa: CASSYASGSQYEQYF
clone_size: .; d_call: TRBD2; j_call: TRBJ2-5; v_call: TRBV29-1; cdr3_nt: TGCAGCTCCAAACTAGCGGGAGGGCCCGAGACCCAGTACTTC; cdr3_aa: CSSKLAGGPETQYF
clone_size: many; d_call: .; j_call: TRBJ2-2; v_call: TRBV11-2; cdr3_nt: TGTGCCAGCAACCCTGAGGTAGCGAACACCGGGGAGCTGTTTTTT; cdr3_aa: CASNPEVANTGELFF
clone_size: few; d_call: TRBD1; j_call: TRBJ1-1; v_call: TRBV9; cdr3_nt: TGTGCCAGCAGCGTAGTCCCCCCAGGACAGGGAATAATACGGGGGACTGAAGCTTTCTTT; cdr3_aa: CASSVVPPGQGIIRGTEAFF
clone_size: few; d_call: .; j_call: TRBJ2-2; v_call: TRBV6-1; cdr3_nt: TGTGCCAGCATCGCGGCGAACACCGGGGAGCTGTTTTTT; cdr3_aa: CASIAANTGELFF
clone_size: few; d_call: .; j_call: TRBJ2-1; v_call: TRBV29-1; cdr3_nt: TGCAGCGTTGTAGTCAGGGTCTACAATGAGCAGTTCTTC; cdr3_aa: CSVVVRVYNEQFF
clone_size: few; d_call: .; j_call: TRBJ2-2; v_call: TRBV27; cdr3_nt: TGTGCCAGCAGTTATACAGGGTACCGGGCCTCCGGGGAGCTGTTTTTT; cdr3_aa: CASSYTGYRASGELFF
clone_size: many; d_call: TRBD1; j_call: TRBJ2-1; v_call: TRBV6-1; cdr3_nt: TGTGCCAGCAGCCGGGACAGGGGTTACAATGAGCAGTTCTTC; cdr3_aa: CASSRDRGYNEQFF
clone_size: few; d_call: .; j_call: TRBJ1-1; v_call: TRBV27; cdr3_nt: TGTGCCAGCAGGCGACTAGGCTCGAACACTGAAGCTTTCTTT; cdr3_aa: CASRRLGSNTEAFF
clone_size: few; d_call: .; j_call: TRBJ1-5; v_call: TRBV15; cdr3_nt: TGTGCCACCAGCAGAGAAGGGGGGCTTAGATATCAGCCCCAGCATTTT; cdr3_aa: CATSREGGLRYQPQHF
clone_size: many; d_call: .; j_call: TRBJ1-2; v_call: TRBV30; cdr3_nt: TGTGCCTGGACGTCCAGGGCATATGGCTACACCTTC; cdr3_aa: CAWTSRAYGYTF
clone_size: few; d_call: .; j_call: TRBJ1-2; v_call: TRBV7-9; cdr3_nt: TGTGCCAGCAGCTTAGCGCCAGGGAGTCCCTATGGCTACACCTTC; cdr3_aa: CASSLAPGSPYGYTF
clone_size: many; d_call: .; j_call: TRBJ2-7; v_call: TRBV12-3/TRBV12-4; cdr3_nt: TGTGCCAGCAGTTTCGGGGAGAGGGTGGTGCTCGAGCAGTACTTC; cdr3_aa: CASSFGERVVLEQYF
clone_size: few; d_call: TRBD1; j_call: TRBJ2-5; v_call: TRBV6-1; cdr3_nt: TGTGCCAGCCGGACAGGGTATACCAGGGAGACCCAGTACTTC; cdr3_aa: CASRTGYTRETQYF
clone_size: .; d_call: TRBD1; j_call: TRBJ2-7; v_call: TRBV5-4; cdr3_nt: TGTGCCAGCAGCTTGGTCCAGGGACAGAACCACGAGCAGTACTTC; cdr3_aa: CASSLVQGQNHEQYF
clone_size: many; d_call: TRBD1; j_call: TRBJ1-5; v_call: TRBV20-1; cdr3_nt: TGCAGTGCCTTAGTGCGGGACAGGGTCGGTCAGCCCCAGCATTTT; cdr3_aa: CSALVRDRVGQPQHF
clone_size: few; d_call: .; j_call: TRBJ1-2; v_call: TRBV30; cdr3_nt: TGTGCCTGGGGGACCGGTTATGGCTACACCTTC; cdr3_aa: CAWGTGYGYTF
clone_size: .; d_call: .; j_call: TRBJ2-3; v_call: TRBV6-1; cdr3_nt: TGTGCCAGCAGTGAACGCGAACCCCTTCGCACAGATACGCAGTATTTT; cdr3_aa: CASSEREPLRTDTQYF